This is a list of T cell receptor beta chains from one sample in a study of control samples from healthy donors and cancer patients. Assay used: immunoSEQ multiplex PCR; TCRdb lists only in-frame clones, some missing. The data contain almost 85,000 clones, just under 95% of them singletons. The sample consisted of blood. These receptors were obtained from a woman aged 18 to 35 in good health. CDR3s include the opening cysteine and the closing phenylalanine or tryptophan. D genes are given only for firm matches. Clone size appears in some rows only: once, few, many, or a class for an expanded clone.

v_gene,d_gene,len,j_gene,abundance,CDR3aa,CDR3nt
TRBV28,-,15,TRBJ1-1,few,CASSPSQRMNTEAFF,TGTGCCAGCAGCCCTAGTCAGCGGATGAACACTGAAGCTTTCTTT
TRBV7-3,TRBD2,15,TRBJ2-7,-,CASSLSSGGAYEQYF,TGTGCCAGCAGCTTATCTAGCGGGGGGGCCTACGAGCAGTACTTC
TRBV5-5,-,14,TRBJ2-7,-,CASSLGGLTYEQYF,TGTGCCAGCAGCTTGGGTGGTCTGACCTACGAGCAGTACTTC
TRBV19,-,14,TRBJ1-3,-,CASSIGRSGNTIYF,TGTGCCAGTAGTATCGGCAGGTCGGGAAACACCATATATTTT
TRBV6-2/TRBV6-3,TRBD2,19,TRBJ2-7,-,CASSYPVPSSGRNSYEQYF,TGTGCCAGCAGTTACCCCGTCCCATCTAGCGGGAGGAACTCCTACGAGCAGTACTTC
TRBV5-1,TRBD1,14,TRBJ2-1,-,CASSFRDSYNEQFF,TGCGCCAGCAGCTTCAGGGACAGTTACAATGAGCAGTTCTTC
TRBV9,TRBD1,14,TRBJ1-1,-,CATAGQGHNPRVVF,TGTGCCACCGCCGGACAGGGACACAATCCGCGGGTGGTCTTT
TRBV5-4,TRBD2,18,TRBJ2-2,-,CASSRPGTSSRASGELFF,TGTGCCAGCAGCCGTCCCGGGACTAGTTCCAGGGCTTCCGGGGAGCTGTTTTTT
TRBV2,-,16,TRBJ1-3,-,CASRPRTGLHGNTIYF,TGTGCCAGCAGGCCAAGAACAGGGCTCCACGGAAACACCATATATTTT
TRBV7-8,TRBD1,15,TRBJ1-1,-,CASSPRTGRNTEAFF,TGTGCCAGCAGCCCACGGACAGGCCGGAACACTGAAGCTTTCTTT
TRBV18,-,15,TRBJ2-5,-,CASSPEGLAQETQYF,TGTGCCAGCTCACCCGAGGGACTTGCTCAAGAGACCCAGTACTTC
TRBV28,-,16,TRBJ1-1,-,CATSLWGSATSTEAFF,TGTGCCACCTCGTTATGGGGTAGCGCGACGAGCACTGAAGCTTTCTTT
TRBV28,-,14,TRBJ1-3,-,CASTKYPPYDTIYF,TGTGCCAGCACCAAATACCCCCCATATGACACCATATATTTT
TRBV7-9,TRBD2,15,TRBJ2-7,-,CASTASGRAHYEQYF,TGTGCCAGCACCGCTAGCGGGAGGGCCCACTACGAGCAGTACTTC
TRBV2,-,12,TRBJ1-1,-,CASSDVRGVAFF,TGTGCCAGCAGTGATGTTCGGGGGGTAGCTTTCTTT
TRBV5-1,TRBD2,17,TRBJ2-2,-,CASSLLRLAGVGGELFF,TGCGCCAGCAGCTTGTTGCGGCTAGCGGGAGTTGGCGGGGAGCTGTTTTTT
TRBV5-4,TRBD1,16,TRBJ2-6,-,CASRPDDRAQANVLTF,TGTGCCAGCAGACCAGATGACAGGGCGCAGGCCAACGTCCTGACTTTC
TRBV5-1,-,15,TRBJ1-5,-,CASSLAGTRDQPQHF,TGCGCCAGCAGCTTGGCCGGGACAAGGGATCAGCCCCAGCATTTT
TRBV18,-,12,TRBJ1-6,-,CASSPGISTLHF,TGTGCCAGCTCACCGGGCATATCGACCCTCCACTTT
TRBV28,-,14,TRBJ1-3,-,CASRQQGTGNTIYF,TGTGCCAGCAGGCAACAGGGAACTGGAAACACCATATATTTT
TRBV15,TRBD1,15,TRBJ1-5,-,CATSRVGAGGQPQHF,TGTGCCACCAGCAGAGTCGGGGCAGGGGGACAGCCCCAGCATTTT
TRBV10-3,-,13,TRBJ1-2,-,CAISSSPGYGYTF,TGTGCCATCAGCTCGTCTCCAGGTTATGGCTACACCTTC
TRBV9,-,16,TRBJ1-4,-,CASSPPGAERNEKLFF,TGTGCCAGCAGCCCCCCTGGTGCGGAACGTAATGAAAAACTGTTTTTT
TRBV27,-,14,TRBJ1-1,-,CASQGEPGPGEAFF,TGTGCCAGCCAGGGTGAACCAGGACCGGGAGAAGCTTTCTTT
TRBV12-5,TRBD2,15,TRBJ2-1,once,CASGLGLAGVNEQFF,TGTGCTAGTGGGCTGGGACTAGCGGGGGTTAATGAGCAGTTCTTC
TRBV5-1,TRBD1,16,TRBJ1-2,few,CASSWTDRSPPYGYTF,TGCGCCAGCAGCTGGACGGACAGGTCCCCCCCCTATGGCTACACCTTC
TRBV7-9,-,14,TRBJ2-7,-,CASSLGHRPYEQYF,TGTGCCAGCAGCTTAGGGCACAGGCCCTACGAGCAGTACTTC
TRBV5-1,-,13,TRBJ1-1,-,CASSHMMNTEAFF,TGCGCCAGCAGTCACATGATGAACACTGAAGCTTTCTTT
TRBV10-3,TRBD1,13,TRBJ2-5,-,CAISQGQQETQYF,TGTGCCATCAGCCAGGGACAGCAAGAGACCCAGTACTTC
TRBV19,TRBD1,14,TRBJ2-5,-,CASKGQGDVETQYF,TGTGCCAGTAAGGGACAGGGGGACGTCGAGACCCAGTACTTC
TRBV3-1/TRBV3-2,TRBD2,16,TRBJ2-1,-,CASSLKRSGTYNEQFF,TGTGCCAGCAGCCTCAAACGTAGCGGGACCTACAATGAGCAGTTCTTC
TRBV4-2,-,14,TRBJ1-1,once,CASSQDLGNTEAFF,TGTGCCAGCAGCCAGGACTTGGGGAACACTGAAGCTTTCTTT
TRBV27,-,14,TRBJ2-1,-,CASSLASADNEQFF,TGTGCCAGCAGTTTAGCGAGCGCGGACAATGAGCAGTTCTTC
TRBV24-1,-,12,TRBJ2-5,-,CATSDLIGTQYF,TGTGCCACCAGTGATTTGATTGGGACCCAGTACTTC
TRBV29-1,TRBD2,16,TRBJ2-2,-,CSVAGTSGRNTGELFF,TGCAGCGTGGCGGGGACTAGCGGGAGGAACACCGGGGAGCTGTTTTTT
TRBV14,-,14,TRBJ1-2,-,CASSQDSGLYGYTF,TGTGCCAGCAGCCAAGATTCAGGGCTCTATGGCTACACCTTC
TRBV28,-,12,TRBJ1-6,-,CASSHLNSPLHF,TGTGCCAGCAGTCACCTCAATTCACCCCTCCACTTT
TRBV11-3,TRBD2,18,TRBJ2-1,-,CASSLDRTSGPIYNEQFF,TGTGCCAGCAGCTTAGACCGGACTAGCGGACCCATCTACAATGAGCAGTTCTTC
TRBV4-3,TRBD1,17,TRBJ1-4,-,CASSQGGTGWPNEKLFF,TGCGCCAGCAGCCAAGGTGGGACAGGGTGGCCTAATGAAAAACTGTTTTTT
TRBV18,-,14,TRBJ1-1,-,CASSATDINTEAFF,TGTGCCAGCTCAGCAACAGATATTAACACTGAAGCTTTCTTT
TRBV29-1,-,13,TRBJ2-5,-,CSVERDFQETQYF,TGCAGCGTTGAACGGGACTTCCAAGAGACCCAGTACTTC
TRBV6-1,TRBD1,14,TRBJ1-5,-,CASSEGGQVQPQHF,TGTGCCAGCAGTGAGGGGGGACAGGTTCAGCCCCAGCATTTT
TRBV7-9,TRBD2,14,TRBJ2-3,-,CASSRRGAEDTQYF,TGTGCCAGCAGCCGGCGGGGGGCGGAAGATACGCAGTATTTT
TRBV7-9,-,12,TRBJ2-1,once,CASSLQGREQFF,TGTGCCAGCAGCCTACAGGGTCGGGAGCAGTTCTTC